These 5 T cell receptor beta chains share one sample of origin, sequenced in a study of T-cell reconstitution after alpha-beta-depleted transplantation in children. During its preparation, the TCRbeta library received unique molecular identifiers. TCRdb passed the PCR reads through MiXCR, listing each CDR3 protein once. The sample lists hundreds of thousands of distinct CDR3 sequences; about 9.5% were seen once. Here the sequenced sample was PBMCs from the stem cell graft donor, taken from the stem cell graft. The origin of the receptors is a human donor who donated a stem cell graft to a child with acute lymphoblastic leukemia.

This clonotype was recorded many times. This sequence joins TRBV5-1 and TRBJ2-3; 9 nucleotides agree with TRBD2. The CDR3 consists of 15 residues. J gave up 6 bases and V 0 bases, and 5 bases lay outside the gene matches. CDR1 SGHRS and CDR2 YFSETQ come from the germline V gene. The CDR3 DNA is TGCGCCAGCAGCTTGGGCGGGGGGGCCTGGGATACGCAGTATTTT. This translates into CASSLGGGAWDTQYF.

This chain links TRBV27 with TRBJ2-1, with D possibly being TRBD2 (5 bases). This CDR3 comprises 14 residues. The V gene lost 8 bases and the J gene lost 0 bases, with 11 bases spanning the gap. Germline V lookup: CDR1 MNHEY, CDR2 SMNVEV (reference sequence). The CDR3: CASGSGSSYNEQFF. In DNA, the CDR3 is TGTGCCAGCGGGTCGGGAAGCTCCTACAATGAGCAGTTCTTC.

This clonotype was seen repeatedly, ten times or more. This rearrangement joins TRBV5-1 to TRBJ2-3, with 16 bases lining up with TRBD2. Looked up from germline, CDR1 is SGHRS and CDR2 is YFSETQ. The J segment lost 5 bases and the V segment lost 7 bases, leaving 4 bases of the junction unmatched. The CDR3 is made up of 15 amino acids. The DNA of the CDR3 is TGCGCCAGCGGGACTAGCGGGGGGGCCGGAGATACGCAGTATTTT. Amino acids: CASGTSGGAGDTQYF.

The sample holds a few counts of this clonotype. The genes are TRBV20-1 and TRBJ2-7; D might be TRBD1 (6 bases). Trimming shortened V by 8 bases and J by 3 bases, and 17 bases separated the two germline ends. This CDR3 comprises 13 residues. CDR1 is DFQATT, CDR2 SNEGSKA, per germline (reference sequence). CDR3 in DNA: TGCAGTCACACAAAAACAGGGCTCTACGAGCAGTACTTC. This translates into CSHTKTGLYEQYF.

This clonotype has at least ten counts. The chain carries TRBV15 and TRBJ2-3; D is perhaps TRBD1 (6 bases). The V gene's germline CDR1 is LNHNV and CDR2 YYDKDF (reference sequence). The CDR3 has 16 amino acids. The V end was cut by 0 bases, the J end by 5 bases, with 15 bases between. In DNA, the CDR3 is TGTGCCACCAGCAGAGATGGGGTCTGGACAGAAGATACGCAGTATTTT. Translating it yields CATSRDGVWTEDTQYF.